Listed here is a single T cell receptor (beta chain). These data originate in a study of blood T cells in healthy people across ages. Combining a sample-barcoded 5' primer with a J-beta primer mix, a second PCR ran for about 6 to 12 cycles. TCRdb fed the 5' RACE reads into MiXCR, producing one record per CDR3 protein. The data hold around 800,000 distinct CDR3 sequences, with approximately 24% observed a single time. Germline CDR1 MNHNS, CDR2 SASEGT. The CDR3 runs to 17 residues. These records were also assigned to another study, of T cells of mothers and their children.

This TCR derives from a boy younger than 18 in good health. The sequenced sample was blood. V and J are TRBV6-1 and TRBJ2-1; 8 nucleotides align to TRBD1. The J call may be incorrect, as the DNA end agrees better with TRBJ2-5. CDR3 region: CASVLPGRDRGRETQYF. The CDR3 region has the DNA TGTGCCAGCGTCCTCCCCGGTAGAGACAGGGGAAGAGAGACCCAGTACTTC.